This T cell receptor beta chain was found in a study of T cell responses to AZD1222 COVID-19 vaccine. Study-wide results and caveats: A rise in Spike-specific TCR breadth and depth followed two AZD1222 doses. Only 5 to 7 AZD1222 recipients were seropositive at baseline. The sample set comprised mostly white British donors with more females, and clonal diversity was possibly underestimated. Spike regions recognized by vaccine-associated CD4 TCRs spanned the protein, led by 160-218 and 743-854.

Produced via immunoSEQ multiplex PCR; TCRdb's table is partial and in-frame only. The sample totals over 130,000 clones. In regard to this clone: The antigen is not known.

Germline V gene data show CDR1 as MNHNS and CDR2 as SASEGT. This CDR3 region has 13 residues. Trimming took off 3 bases at V and 6 bases at J, with 9 bases between the two ends. The gene calls are TRBV6-1 and TRBJ1-5; no clear D gene. This receptor was identified in an adult in good health. The sequenced sample was peripheral blood. CDR3 in DNA: TGTGCCAGCAGTGAGATGTTTGGTCAGCCCCAGCATTTT. Protein: CASSEMFGQPQHF.